The next 29 T cell receptor beta chains were all read from a single sample in a study of blood T cells in healthy people across ages. Then a second PCR, running about 6 to 12 cycles, was carried out with a sample-barcoded 5' primer and a J-beta primer mix. TCRdb recomputed calls from the 5' RACE reads with MiXCR, one row per CDR3 protein. The sample consists of some 850,000 distinct CDR3 sequences, around 24% of them appearing once. This sample also appeared in a second study, on T cells of mothers and their children.

The sequenced sample consisted of blood. Source of these receptors: a boy younger than 18 in good health.

Regarding this clonotype: Its ends do not fully match the called genes, so a read error is possible. The V call is TRBV27, the J call TRBJ1-6; D remains ambiguous. The CDR3 consists of 15 residues. Germline V lookup: CDR1 MNHEY, CDR2 SMNVEV (reference sequence). CDR3 loop: CASRRGSSYNSPLHF. The DNA of the CDR3 is TGTGCCAGCCGGAGAGGGAGTAGCTATAATTCGCCCCTCCACTTT.

This clonotype turned up a few times. The chain has TRBV18 and TRBJ2-2; 7 bases agree with TRBD1. This CDR3 contains 14 residues. V shed 1 base and J 6 bases; nucleotides not matched to a gene: 2. Germline V CDR1 and CDR2: KGHSH, LQKENI. The CDR3 nucleotides are TGTGCCAGCTCACCACAGGGGGCCTCCGGGGAGCTGTTTTTT. Its translation: CASSPQGASGELFF.

This clonotype was picked up a small number of times. V gene TRBV20-1 combines with J gene TRBJ1-2; D is perhaps TRBD1 (5 bases). The CDR3 is 12 amino acids. V was clipped by 4 bases and J by 7 bases, with 13 bases between them. Germline V CDR1 and CDR2: DFQATT, SNEGSKA (reference sequence). The CDR3 protein is CSAIKRGFGYTF. In DNA, the CDR3 is TGCAGTGCTATTAAAAGGGGTTTTGGCTACACCTTC.

The chain employs TRBV27 and TRBJ1-2; D is unclear. Germline V gene lookup returns CDR1 MNHEY and CDR2 SMNVEV (reference sequence). Trimming removed 6 bases at V and 8 bases at J, with 16 bases between. The CDR3 loop spans 13 amino acids. CDR3 region: CASSRDLGRGYTF. The CDR3 coding sequence is TGTGCCAGCAGCCGCGACTTAGGAAGGGGCTACACCTTC.

This clonotype appeared a few times. The chain recombines TRBV7-3 with TRBJ2-2, with 7 positions matching TRBD2. The CDR3 runs to 15 residues. From germline, CDR1 is SGHTA and CDR2 FQGTGA. J was trimmed by 5 bases and V by 0 bases; bases with no gene match: 3. CDR3 sequence reads: CASSLTSGGTGELFF. DNA of the CDR3: TGTGCCAGCAGCTTAACGTCGGGGGGAACCGGGGAGCTGTTTTTT.

This clonotype came up a few times. This chain uses TRBV6-6 with TRBJ2-5, with 9 bases fitting TRBD2. This CDR3 is 13 amino acids long. Looked up from germline, CDR1 is MNHNY and CDR2 is SVGAGI (reference sequence). V lost 7 bases and J lost 3; bases outside the gene matches: 3. The CDR3 coding sequence is TGTGCCAGCAAGTCTAGCGGGGAAGAGACCCAGTACTTC. Its protein product is CASKSSGEETQYF.

This clonotype has only a few counts. This chain uses TRBV12-3 or TRBV12-4 with TRBJ2-7; D is perhaps TRBD1 or TRBD2 (5 bases each). Trimming took off 7 bases at V and 3 bases at J, with 16 bases between the two ends. The CDR3 contains 14 residues. Written as DNA, the CDR3 is TGTGCCAGCACTCTGGGACCCCGAGGCTACGAGCAGTACTTC. Translation: CASTLGPRGYEQYF.

The V and J genes are TRBV6-2 or TRBV6-3 and TRBJ2-7, with D tentatively TRBD2 (7 bases). CDR1 is MNHEY, CDR2 SVGEGT, per germline. This CDR3 comprises 15 residues. V was cut by 6 bases and J by 2 bases, with 17 bases left in between. The CDR3 is CASSYRGGPPYEQYF. Here the CDR3 DNA reads TGTGCCAGCAGCTACCGCGGGGGCCCTCCCTACGAGCAGTACTTC.

The chain is built from TRBV7-9 and TRBJ2-3; D gene ambiguous. This CDR3 is 13 amino acids long. The germline gives CDR1 SEHNR, CDR2 FQNEAQ (reference sequence). The germline V and J ends were trimmed by 2 bases and 5 bases, with 8 bases remaining between them. The CDR3 is CASSLNPEDTQYF. CDR3 sequence (DNA): TGTGCCAGCAGCTTAAATCCCGAAGATACGCAGTATTTT.

The chain has TRBV5-1 and TRBJ2-5; 10 nucleotides agree with TRBD2. The CDR3 has 17 amino acids. From germline, CDR1 is SGHRS and CDR2 YFSETQ. V lost 0 bases and J lost 2; bases outside the gene matches: 7. DNA of the CDR3: TGCGCCAGCAGCTTGGCCCCAGCGGGGGGGATACAAGAGACCCAGTACTTC. Protein product: CASSLAPAGGIQETQYF.

V usage is TRBV10-3 and J usage is TRBJ1-1; the D gene is possibly TRBD1 (5 bases). This CDR3 spans 17 amino acids. Trimming removed 5 bases at V and 5 bases at J, with 24 bases between. Germline CDR1 and CDR2: ENHRY and SYGVKD. The CDR3 DNA reads as TGTGCCATCAGTATACACTCCAACGGCGCCTCAGGGACTGAAGCTTTCTTT. It yields the protein CAISIHSNGASGTEAFF.

This clonotype came up a few times. V gene TRBV7-9 combines with J gene TRBJ1-2; D remains ambiguous. Germline lookup yields CDR1 SEHNR and CDR2 FQNEAQ (reference sequence). Trimming shortened V by 1 base and J by 8 bases, and 8 bases separated the two germline ends. CDR3 length: 12 amino acids. The CDR3 region is CASSLEVEGYTF. CDR3 nucleotide sequence: TGTGCCAGCAGCTTAGAGGTGGAGGGCTACACCTTC.

V usage is TRBV20-1 and J usage is TRBJ2-1; D uncertain. The CDR3 runs 12 residues. The germline gives CDR1 DFQATT, CDR2 SNEGSKA (reference sequence). V dropped 6 bases and J dropped 9 bases, with 15 bases sitting between them. The CDR3 sequence is CSAPSRPVEQFF. The DNA for the CDR3 is TGCAGTGCCCCCAGTCGGCCAGTTGAGCAGTTCTTC.

The chain joins TRBV14 to TRBJ1-4; no firm D call. The CDR3 has 15 residues. V gave up 4 bases and J gave up 6 bases, with 15 bases separating them. CDR1 is SGHDN, CDR2 FVKESK, per germline. CDR3 residues: CASSLSGITYEKLFF. CDR3 nucleotide sequence: TGTGCCAGCAGCCTTTCGGGGATCACTTATGAAAAACTGTTTTTT. Full variable domain (rest looked up from reference TRBV14 and TRBJ1-4): EAGVTQFPSHSVIEKGQTVTLRCDPISGHDNLYWYRRVMGKEIKFLLHFVKESKQDESGMPNNRFLAERTGGTYSTLKVQPAELEDSGVYFCASSLSGITYEKLFFGSGTQLSVL.

This clonotype was picked up a small number of times. This chain joins TRBV9 and TRBJ2-5, with D uncertain. CDR3 length: 15 residues. The germline gives CDR1 SGDLS, CDR2 YYNGEE. Trimming cost V 3 bases and J 1 base, with 13 bases left between them. The CDR3 spells CASSEGQHLQETQYF. CDR3 DNA sequence: TGTGCCAGCAGCGAGGGTCAACACCTCCAAGAGACCCAGTACTTC.

This clonotype was counted a single time. The V call is TRBV6-1, the J call TRBJ1-5, with a tentative D call TRBD1 (6 bases). The CDR3 totals 19 residues. V was trimmed by 0 bases and J by 6 bases, leaving 24 bases between them. Germline V gene lookup returns CDR1 MNHNS and CDR2 SASEGT. CDR3 region: CASSEAGGLRLTGGQPQHF. The CDR3 bases are TGTGCCAGCAGTGAAGCGGGGGGCCTTCGACTGACCGGGGGTCAGCCCCAGCATTTT.

The chain carries TRBV20-1 and TRBJ2-7, with 10 bases identical to TRBD2. This CDR3 comprises 16 residues. CDR1 is DFQATT and CDR2 is SNEGSKA in the germline V gene (reference sequence). V gave up 0 bases and J gave up 3 bases; unmatched junction bases: 8. This CDR3 is CSARDWSSGGFYEQYF. For the CDR3, the DNA is TGCAGTGCTAGAGATTGGAGTAGCGGGGGGTTCTACGAGCAGTACTTC.

The gene calls are TRBV25-1 and TRBJ1-2; D gene unclear. This CDR3 region has 13 residues. From germline, CDR1 is MGHDK and CDR2 SYGVNS. The V gene lost 1 base and the J gene lost 4 bases, with 7 bases spanning the gap. The CDR3 loop reads CASSELGGYGYTF. The CDR3 DNA is TGTGCCAGCAGTGAATTAGGAGGCTATGGCTACACCTTC.

This clonotype was counted only a few times. A read error may account for a junction end that differs from germline. The chain uses TRBV12-3 or TRBV12-4 and TRBJ1-5; perhaps TRBD1 as D (6 bases). This CDR3 has 12 residues. CDR3 in amino acids: CASSQGYQPQHF. CDR3 nucleotides: TGCGCCAGCAGTCAGGGGTATCAGCCCCAGCATTTT.

V is TRBV30 and J is TRBJ2-2; D gene ambiguous. The CDR3 runs to 15 residues. V lost 4 bases and J 2 bases, leaving 14 bases between the germline ends. Per the germline V gene, CDR1 is GTSNPN and CDR2 is SVGIG (reference sequence). CDR3 nucleotides: TGTGCCTGGACTGCCAGTCCGACTAACACCGGGGAGCTGTTTTTT. This encodes CAWTASPTNTGELFF.

The chain couples TRBV29-1 to TRBJ1-2, with a weak D call TRBD1 (5 bases). Per the germline V gene, CDR1 is SQVTM and CDR2 is ANQGSEA. The CDR3 is 16 residues long. V shed 1 base and J shed 3 bases, with 18 bases lying between them. CDR3 DNA sequence: TGCAGCGTTGAAGCCGCCCGGGACGCAACCTACTATGGCTACACCTTC. The encoded protein is CSVEAARDATYYGYTF. Based on the CDR3 plus reference TRBV29-1 and TRBJ1-2, the full variable domain is SAVISQKPSRDICQRGTSLTIQCQVDSQVTMMFWYRQQPGQSLTLIATANQGSEATYESGFVIDKFPISRPNLTFSTLTVSNMSPEDSSIYLCSVEAARDATYYGYTFGSGTRLTVV.

This clonotype occurred a few times. J is TRBJ1-2 and V is TRBV6-5; 7 nucleotides agree with TRBD1. Germline CDR1 reads MNHEY; CDR2 reads SVGAGI. The V and J ends lost 2 bases and 2 bases, in that order; junction bases with no gene match: 2. CDR3 length: 14 residues. CDR3 in DNA: TGTGCCAGCAGTTACGGGACAGAGAACTATGGCTACACCTTC. Translation gives CASSYGTENYGYTF.

J is TRBJ2-5 and V is TRBV7-9; D gene uncertain. Germline V gene data show CDR1 as SEHNR and CDR2 as FQNEAQ (reference sequence). The CDR3 sequence is 12 residues long. V lost 1 base, J lost 7 bases, and 7 bases lay in between. For the CDR3, the DNA is TGTGCCAGCAGCTTAGTGCTCGGGACCCAGTACTTC. Its protein is CASSLVLGTQYF.

In this sample, this clonotype turned up a few times. This chain links TRBV29-1 with TRBJ2-1, with 13 positions matching TRBD2. Germline V gene sequence: CDR1 SQVTM, CDR2 ANQGSEA. This CDR3 is 13 amino acids long. The CDR3 DNA is TGCAGTTTCCGGACTAGCGGGGGATATGAGCAGTTCTTC. Its protein is CSFRTSGGYEQFF.

This chain links TRBV18 with TRBJ1-4, with unresolved D. Trimming left V 0 bases short and J 6 bases short, with 11 bases between. This CDR3 has 15 residues. Germline CDR1 KGHSH, CDR2 LQKENI. CDR3 bases: TGTGCCAGCTCACCACCCCGGGGTGGTGATGAAAAACTGTTTTTT. Amino acid sequence: CASSPPRGGDEKLFF.

The rearrangement joins TRBV25-1 to TRBJ2-3; D unresolved. The CDR3 runs 13 residues. The germline V gene encodes CDR1 MGHDK and CDR2 SYGVNS. The V end was cut by 6 bases, the J end by 0 bases, with 7 bases between. Written as DNA, the CDR3 is TGTGCCAGCAGCACTTGGAGCACAGATACGCAGTATTTT. This codes for CASSTWSTDTQYF.

This chain joins TRBV28 and TRBJ2-7, with 8 bases fitting TRBD1. V was pared by 7 bases and J by 9 bases, with 14 bases of the junction left unmatched. The CDR3 is made up of 14 amino acids. Germline V gene sequence: CDR1 MDHEN, CDR2 SYDVKM. CDR3 residues: CASMVGHRGSGQYF. DNA of the CDR3: TGTGCCAGCATGGTGGGGCACAGGGGGTCAGGGCAGTACTTC. Combining the CDR3 with reference TRBV28 and TRBJ2-7 gives the whole variable domain DVKVTQSSRYLVKRTGEKVFLECVQDMDHENMFWYRQDPGLGLRLIYFSYDVKMKEKGDIPEGYSVSREKKERFSLILESASTNQTSMYLCASMVGHRGSGQYFGPGTRLTVT.

The chain is built from TRBV4-1 and TRBJ2-4; TRBD1 agrees at 8 bases. Germline values: CDR1 MGHRA, CDR2 YSYEKL. Losses at the gene ends were 1 base for V and 1 base for J; bases not matched to a gene: 6. This CDR3 has 17 amino acids. Here the CDR3 reads CASSQVPRQGAKNIQYF. DNA of the CDR3: TGCGCCAGCAGCCAAGTCCCACGACAGGGGGCCAAAAACATTCAGTACTTC.

This clonotype has at least ten counts. The rearrangement joins TRBV7-2 to TRBJ2-5, with a possible D match to TRBD1 (5 bases). The CDR3 length is 14 residues. Germline loops: CDR1 SGHTA, CDR2 FQGNSA. The ends were cut back, 5 bases at V and 2 bases at J, with 12 bases in the middle. The CDR3 DNA sequence: TGTGCCAGCAGCCCAAGGGGCTTACAAGAGACCCAGTACTTC. Translating it yields CASSPRGLQETQYF.